What follows are 5 T cell receptor beta chains derived from one specimen sequenced in a study of T cells expressing NK-cell markers. TCRdb reworked the 5' RACE reads into one entry per CDR3 protein, no DNA. The sample holds roughly 180,000 distinct CDR3 sequences. Specimen: blood T cells: a sorted CD56 or NKG2C T cell subset, CD4+ or CD8+ T cells, or bulk PBMC T cells (not recorded which). The receptors were gathered from a woman aged 18-70 years in good health.

V is TRBV7-3 and J is TRBJ1-3. Per the germline V gene, CDR1 is SGHTA and CDR2 is FQGTGA. The length of the CDR3 is 17 residues. CDR3: CASSLGWSTDSGNTIYF.

J is TRBJ1-2 and V is TRBV10-3. This CDR3 region has 13 residues. From germline, CDR1 is ENHRY and CDR2 SYGVKD. The CDR3 reads CAISGERIYGYTF.

The rearrangement uses TRBV5-1 and TRBJ1-1; TCRdb picks TRBD1, but there is no DNA to check that call. The CDR3 covers 15 residues. Germline CDR1 reads SGHRS; CDR2 reads YFSETQ. The CDR3 loop reads CASSQAGTGGTEAFF.

The rearrangement uses TRBV11-2 and TRBJ2-7; TCRdb lists TRBD2, though no DNA is available to test this call. The CDR3 consists of 13 residues. Germline V lookup: CDR1 SGHAT, CDR2 FQNNGV. This CDR3 reads CASSPAGGREQYF.

The chain has TRBV18 and TRBJ2-2; with no DNA, the TCRdb D assignment of TRBD1 cannot be verified. Looked up from germline, CDR1 is KGHSH and CDR2 is LQKENI. The CDR3 runs to 16 residues. CDR3 sequence reads: CASVPGQGRNTGELFF.